A single sample gave rise to the 4 T cell receptor beta chains below, sequenced in a study of T cells in Graves' hyperthyroidism and ophthalmopathy. Authors of the study amplified TCR beta CDR3 regions from RNA transcripts. First-round RT-PCR with HTBI primers amplified the TCR CDR3 region. TCRdb re-called the multiplex PCR reads with MiXCR, one entry per CDR3 protein. The sample consists of 300,000 or so distinct CDR3 sequences, approximately 16% of them appearing once. The sequencing sample was made of blood. Source of these receptors: a young man with Graves' hyperthyroidism.

CDR3 sequence: CASSQERRGPEETQYF. The CDR3 region has the DNA TGCGCCAGCAGCCAAGAGAGGCGCGGGCCAGAAGAGACCCAGTACTTC. V is TRBV4-1 and J is TRBJ2-5, with D perhaps matching TRBD2 (5 bases). The CDR3 contains 16 residues. Germline-derived CDR1 and CDR2 are MGHRA and YSYEKL. The germline V and J ends were trimmed by 0 bases and 3 bases, with 14 bases remaining between them.

This clonotype was picked up a small number of times. The CDR3 region is CASSIGTSTDTQYF. The CDR3 DNA reads as TGTGCCAGCAGCATAGGGACATCCACAGATACGCAGTATTTT. This chain uses TRBV5-4 with TRBJ2-3, with a possible D match to TRBD1 (6 bases). Trimming stripped 4 bases from V and 2 bases from J, with 11 bases between. Germline-derived CDR1 and CDR2 are SGHNT and YYREEE (reference sequence). The CDR3 runs 14 residues.

Ten or more counts support this clonotype. The chain carries TRBV28 and TRBJ1-4; TRBD1 agrees at 7 bases. This CDR3 region has 21 residues. The germline V gene has CDR1 MDHEN and CDR2 SYDVKM. V shed 5 bases and J 0 bases; nucleotides not matched to a gene: 21. CDR3: CASSPRPGQYGLNTTNEKLFF. CDR3 in DNA: TGTGCCAGCAGTCCAAGACCGGGACAGTATGGGTTGAATACAACTAATGAAAAACTGTTTTTT.

The chain uses TRBV6-4 and TRBJ2-2; 13 nucleotides match TRBD2. The CDR3 covers 15 residues. Per the germline V gene, CDR1 is MRHNA and CDR2 is SNTAGT. The trim removed 4 bases at V and 4 bases at J, leaving 0 bases unmatched. The CDR3 reads CASSGTSGSTGELFF. CDR3 coding DNA: TGTGCCAGCAGTGGGACTAGCGGGAGCACCGGGGAGCTGTTTTTT.